A selection of T cell receptor beta chains follows, all from one sample in a study of blood T cells in healthy people across ages. TCRdb re-analysed the 5' RACE reads in MiXCR, keeping a single row per CDR3 protein. Of around 1,900,000 distinct CDR3 sequences listed, roughly two fifths were seen once; the top ten hold approximately 22%. The sample taken for sequencing was blood. These receptors all come from a human donor in good health. Both conserved end residues are part of each CDR3. A D gene is named only where the DNA matches it firmly. Only part of the rows carry a size: once, few, many, or a class if the clone is expanded.

size,J,V,D,DNA,CDR3
NA,TRBJ1-4,TRBV3-1,NA,TGTGCCAGCAGCCAATCCCCGACTTCACTGGTTTTT,CASSQSPTSLVF
NA,TRBJ1-2,TRBV7-9,TRBD1,TGTGCCAGCAGTAAGGACAGGGATCGGTATGGCTACACCTTC,CASSKDRDRYGYTF
NA,TRBJ1-1,TRBV5-1,NA,TGCGCCACCTCCCAATTTATGAACACTGAAGCTTTCTTT,CATSQFMNTEAFF
many,TRBJ1-1,TRBV5-1,NA,TGTGCCAGCAGCCCTGGGGACACTGAAGCTTTCTTT,CASSPGDTEAFF
NA,TRBJ1-2,TRBV18,TRBD1,TGTGCCAGCTCACCTACGACAGGGGATAACTATGGCTACACCTTC,CASSPTTGDNYGYTF
few,TRBJ2-5,TRBV28,NA,TGTGCCAGCAGTTCAGCCTGGGGCGGGTTTTGGACCCAGTACTTC,CASSSAWGGFWTQYF
NA,TRBJ1-2,TRBV4-3,NA,TGCGCCAGCAGCCAAGGGGGAGGGATGAACTATGGCTACACCTTC,CASSQGGGMNYGYTF
NA,TRBJ2-1,TRBV27,TRBD2,TGTGCCAGCAAACTAGCGCACGGGGGGGCCCTCAATGAGCAGTTCTTC,CASKLAHGGALNEQFF
many,TRBJ2-6,TRBV28,NA,TGTGCCAGCAGCTTCCTCTCTGGGGCCAACGTCCTGACTTTC,CASSFLSGANVLTF
NA,TRBJ2-1,TRBV20-1,NA,TGCAGTGCTCGATACAGGGTTGATGAGCAGTTCTTC,CSARYRVDEQFF
NA,TRBJ2-7,TRBV16,NA,TGTGCCAGCAGACCCTCCACGGCGGAGGGCGAGCAGTACTTC,CASRPSTAEGEQYF
NA,TRBJ2-3,TRBV28,NA,TGTGCCAGCAGTTTACAAGGACTCACCACAGATACGCAGTATTTT,CASSLQGLTTDTQYF
NA,TRBJ1-4,TRBV25-1,NA,TGTGCCAGCAGACAGGGAGGTCTTTATGAAAAACTGTTTTTT,CASRQGGLYEKLFF
few,TRBJ2-7,TRBV27,TRBD2,TGTGCCAGCAGTTTATTGGGACTAGCGGGGGGGATCTACGAGCAGTACTTC,CASSLLGLAGGIYEQYF
NA,TRBJ2-1,TRBV20-1,NA,TGCAGTGCTAGGTTACCGCTGAATGAGCAGTTCTTC,CSARLPLNEQFF
NA,TRBJ1-2,TRBV29-1,TRBD1,TGCAGCGTTGAAGAGCTTGGACAGGGGCGCAAAAACTATGGCTACACCTTC,CSVEELGQGRKNYGYTF